Here is one T cell receptor (beta chain) with its context. This entry comes from a study of blood T cell repertoires in COVID-19. In the study overall: Sites across the United States, Italy and Spain contributed samples from acute and convalescent COVID-19. PBMCs, B-cell-depleted T cells, or T cells were the source of the cDNA or gDNA that made up the material.

Produced via immunoSEQ multiplex PCR; TCRdb's table is partial and in-frame only. The sample carries a few hundred thousand clones, around nine tenths recorded once. This clonotype originated in a man in his 60s with acute or convalescent COVID-19. Sequencing input: peripheral blood.

The CDR3 loop reads CASSRNDSPKLFF. The CDR3 DNA follows: TGTGCCAGCAGCCGAAACGACAGCCCAAAACTGTTTTTT. V usage is TRBV28 and J usage is TRBJ1-4; tentatively, D is TRBD1 (5 bases). Germline V gene lookup returns CDR1 MDHEN and CDR2 SYDVKM. Trimming took off 6 bases at V and 10 bases at J, with 15 bases between the two ends. The CDR3 has 13 amino acids.